These 6 T cell receptor beta chains came from one sample sequenced in a study of tumor-infiltrating lymphocytes in primary liver carcinoma (dated by TCRdb to about 2017). Blood RNA was extracted from unsorted whole blood with TRIzol reagent; germline DNA came from the DNeasy Blood & Tissue kit. The sequencing machine was an Illumina HiSeq 2500. A constant-region primer and ProtoScript II reverse transcriptase were used to reverse-transcribe TCRbeta-specific cDNA from about 500 ng total RNA. Construction of the TCRbeta libraries relied on three nested rounds of multiplex PCR, following a slightly modified ARM-PCR procedure. The first two PCR rounds used multiplex TRBV1-TRBV30 forward primers with a Cbeta reverse primer, each for around 10 cycles. The public reads were reanalyzed by TCRdb: fastp trimming at Q25, MiXCR alignment, in-frame beta chains only. Rows with one shared CDR3 protein collapse into an entry with the most common genes and DNA. The sample includes approximately 330,000 distinct CDR3 sequences, with roughly two thirds observed a single time. Roughly 6.5% of the sample is taken by the ten largest.

Specimen: peripheral blood. The receptor set was obtained from a man aged 35 to 55 with primary liver carcinoma and hepatitis B virus infection.

Turning to this clonotype: A much more abundant neighbour one base away suggests this may be a read error. The genes are TRBV12-3 or TRBV12-4 and TRBJ1-1; weak D call: TRBD1 (6 bases). The CDR3 has 11 amino acids. The CDR3 coding sequence is TGTGCCAGCAGTTTAGAGGGGGTAGCTTCCTTT. This codes for CASSLEGVASF.

Ten or more counts support this clonotype. The chain links TRBV4-1 to TRBJ2-1, with 11 bases aligning to TRBD2. Germline loops: CDR1 MGHRA, CDR2 YSYEKL. CDR3 size: 15 residues. With V trimmed by 2 bases and J by 8 bases, 5 bases remained unmatched. CDR3 protein: CASSQITSGSHEQFF. CDR3 DNA sequence: TGCGCCAGCAGCCAAATTACTAGCGGGAGTCATGAGCAGTTCTTC.

Of note for this clonotype: A much larger clone lies one base from this, so it may be a read error. For the CDR3, the DNA is TGTGCCAGCTCGGCAGGGTCAAGGGGCTACGACCAGTACTTC. Translated: CASSAGSRGYDQYF. This chain links TRBV6-6 with TRBJ2-5; weak D call: TRBD1 (5 bases). Per the germline V gene, CDR1 is MNHNY and CDR2 is SVGAGI (reference sequence). Trimming left V 8 bases short and J 10 bases short, with 23 bases between. CDR3 size: 14 residues.

This clonotype was detected only a few times. This chain connects TRBV30 to TRBJ1-5; D might be TRBD1 (6 bases). Per the germline V gene, CDR1 is GTSNPN and CDR2 is SVGIG (reference sequence). The CDR3 sequence is 17 residues long. The ends were cut back, 0 bases at V and 2 bases at J, with 17 bases in the middle. CDR3 region: CAWSVGTSGFGNQPQHF. Written as DNA, the CDR3 is TGTGCCTGGAGTGTAGGGACATCGGGATTCGGCAATCAGCCCCAGCATTTT.

As regards this clonotype: Possible read error: a much larger clone is one base away. The chain has TRBV6-6 and TRBJ2-5; 8 positions agree with TRBD1. Germline V gene lookup returns CDR1 MNHNY and CDR2 SVGAGI (reference sequence). The CDR3 consists of 15 residues. The J segment lost 5 bases and the V segment lost 2 bases, leaving 7 bases of the junction unmatched. The CDR3 spells CASSYLGQVHETQYF. As DNA, the CDR3 is TGTGCCAGCAGTTACCTGGGACAGGTACATGAGACCCAGTACTTC.

Comment on this clonotype: With a much larger clone just one base away, this may be a read error. The V and J genes are TRBV12-3 or TRBV12-4 and TRBJ2-2, with D tentatively TRBD1 (5 bases). CDR3 length: 15 residues. Between the trimmed V and J ends, which lost 5 bases and 3 bases, there was a span of 13 bases. The CDR3 DNA reads TGTGCCAGCAGTGTAGGACACAGGTACACCGGGGAGCTGTTTTTT. As protein: CASSVGHRYTGELFF.